The subject of this entry is one T cell receptor (beta chain). Its antigen is currently unknown. This record belongs to a study of T cell responses to AZD1222 COVID-19 vaccine. Points from the study as a whole: Only after the peak T cell response were repertoires sampled.

Measured with immunoSEQ multiplex PCR; TCRdb has only the in-frame clones, and not every one. The repertoire includes some 80,000 clones, approximately 87% of them detected once, and approximately 7% sits in the top ten. V lost 2 bases, J lost 4 bases, and 5 bases lay in between. Germline CDR1 and CDR2: MDHEN and SYDVKM. This CDR3 is 12 amino acids long. This sample comprised peripheral blood, obtained on day 0 of AZD1222 vaccination. V gene TRBV28 combines with J gene TRBJ1-1; no clear D gene. This clonotype was obtained from an adult in good health. The DNA for the CDR3 is TGTGCCAGCAGTTTAATCAGCACTGAAGCTTTCTTT. Amino acids: CASSLISTEAFF. The whole variable domain, filled in from reference TRBV28 and TRBJ1-1, reads DVKVTQSSRYLVKRTGEKVFLECVQDMDHENMFWYRQDPGLGLRLIYFSYDVKMKEKGDIPEGYSVSREKKERFSLILESASTNQTSMYLCASSLISTEAFFGQGTRLTVV.